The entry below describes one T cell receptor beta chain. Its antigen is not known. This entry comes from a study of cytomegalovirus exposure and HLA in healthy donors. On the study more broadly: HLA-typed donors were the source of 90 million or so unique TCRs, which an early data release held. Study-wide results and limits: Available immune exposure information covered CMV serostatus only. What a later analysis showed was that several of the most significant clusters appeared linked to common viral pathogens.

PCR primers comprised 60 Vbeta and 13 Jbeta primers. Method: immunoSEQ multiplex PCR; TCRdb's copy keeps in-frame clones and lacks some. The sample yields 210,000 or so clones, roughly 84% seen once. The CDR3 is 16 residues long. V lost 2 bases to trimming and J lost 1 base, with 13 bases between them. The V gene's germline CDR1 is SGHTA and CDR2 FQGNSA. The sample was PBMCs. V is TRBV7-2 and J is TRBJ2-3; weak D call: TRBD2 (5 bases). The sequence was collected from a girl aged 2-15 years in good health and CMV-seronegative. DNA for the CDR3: TGTGCCAGCAGCTTAATTCCGGGGATCGGCACAGATACGCAGTATTTT. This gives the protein CASSLIPGIGTDTQYF.